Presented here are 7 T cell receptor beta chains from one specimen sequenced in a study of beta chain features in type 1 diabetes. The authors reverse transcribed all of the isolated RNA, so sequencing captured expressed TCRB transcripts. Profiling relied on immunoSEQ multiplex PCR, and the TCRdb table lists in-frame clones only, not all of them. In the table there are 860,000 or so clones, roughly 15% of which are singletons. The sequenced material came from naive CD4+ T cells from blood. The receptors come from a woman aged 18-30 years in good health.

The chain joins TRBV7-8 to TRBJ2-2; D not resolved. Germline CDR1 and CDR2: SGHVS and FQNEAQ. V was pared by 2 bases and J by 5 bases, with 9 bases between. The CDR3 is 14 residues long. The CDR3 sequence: CASSLMRRTGELFF. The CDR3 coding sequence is TGTGCCAGCAGCTTAATGCGGCGGACCGGGGAGCTGTTTTTT.

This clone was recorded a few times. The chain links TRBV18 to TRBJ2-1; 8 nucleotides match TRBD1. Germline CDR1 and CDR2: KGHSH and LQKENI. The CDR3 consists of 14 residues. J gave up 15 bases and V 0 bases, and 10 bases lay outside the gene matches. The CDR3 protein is CASSPPKLTGVRFF. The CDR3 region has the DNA TGTGCCAGCTCACCACCGAAGCTGACAGGGGTACGGTTCTTC.

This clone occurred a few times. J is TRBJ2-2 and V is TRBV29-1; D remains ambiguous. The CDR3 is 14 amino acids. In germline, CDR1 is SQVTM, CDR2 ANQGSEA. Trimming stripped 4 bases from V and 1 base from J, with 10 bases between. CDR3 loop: CSVVVDLNTGELFF. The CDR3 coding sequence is TGCAGCGTTGTAGTAGACCTGAACACCGGGGAGCTGTTTTTT.

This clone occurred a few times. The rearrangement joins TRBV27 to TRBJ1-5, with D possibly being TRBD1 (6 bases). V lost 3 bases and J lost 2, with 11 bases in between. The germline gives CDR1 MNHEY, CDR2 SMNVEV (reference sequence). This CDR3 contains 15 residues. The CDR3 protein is CASSFNRDGNQPQHF. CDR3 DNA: TGTGCCAGCAGTTTTAACAGGGATGGCAATCAGCCCCAGCATTTT.

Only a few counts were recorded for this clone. CDR3 amino acids: CASDPLRSGASNTGELFF. The CDR3, as DNA: TGTGCCAGCGACCCCCTCCGGAGCGGGGCCTCGAACACCGGGGAGCTGTTTTTT. The rearrangement joins TRBV7-9 to TRBJ2-2; 7 nucleotides line up with TRBD2. The CDR3 has 18 amino acids. Germline V lookup: CDR1 SEHNR, CDR2 FQNEAQ (reference sequence). V was pared by 8 bases and J by 0 bases, with 15 bases of the junction left unmatched. The full variable domain, completed using reference TRBV7-9 and TRBJ2-2, is DTGVSQNPRHKITKRGQNVTFRCDPISEHNRLYWYRQTLGQGPEFLTYFQNEAQLEKSRLLSDRFSAERPKGSFSTLEIQRTEQGDSAMYLCASDPLRSGASNTGELFFGEGSRLTVL.

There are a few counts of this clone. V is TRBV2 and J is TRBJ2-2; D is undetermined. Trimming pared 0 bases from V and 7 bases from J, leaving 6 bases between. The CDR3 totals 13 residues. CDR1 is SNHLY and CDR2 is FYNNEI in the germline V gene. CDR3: CASSEASSGELFF. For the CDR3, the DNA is TGTGCCAGCAGTGAAGCATCCAGCGGGGAGCTGTTTTTT.

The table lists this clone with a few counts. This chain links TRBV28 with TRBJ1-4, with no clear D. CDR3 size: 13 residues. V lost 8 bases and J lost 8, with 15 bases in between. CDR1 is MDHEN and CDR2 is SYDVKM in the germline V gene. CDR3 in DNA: TGTGCCAGCTCCCCTCGGTTCAAGGAAAAACTGTTTTTT. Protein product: CASSPRFKEKLFF. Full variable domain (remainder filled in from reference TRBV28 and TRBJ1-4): DVKVTQSSRYLVKRTGEKVFLECVQDMDHENMFWYRQDPGLGLRLIYFSYDVKMKEKGDIPEGYSVSREKKERFSLILESASTNQTSMYLCASSPRFKEKLFFGSGTQLSVL.